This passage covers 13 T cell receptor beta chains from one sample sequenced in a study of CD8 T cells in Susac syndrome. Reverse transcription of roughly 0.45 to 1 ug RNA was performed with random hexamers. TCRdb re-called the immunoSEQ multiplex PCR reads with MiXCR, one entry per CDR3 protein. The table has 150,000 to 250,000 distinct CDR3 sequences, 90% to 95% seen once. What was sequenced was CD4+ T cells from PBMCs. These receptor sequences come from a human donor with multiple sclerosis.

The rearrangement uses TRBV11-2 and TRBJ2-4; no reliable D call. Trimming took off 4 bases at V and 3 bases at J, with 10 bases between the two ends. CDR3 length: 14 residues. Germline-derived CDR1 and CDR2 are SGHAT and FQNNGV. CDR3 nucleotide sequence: TGTGCCAGCAGCTCCCCCCGCTACAAAAACATTCAGTACTTC. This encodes CASSSPRYKNIQYF.

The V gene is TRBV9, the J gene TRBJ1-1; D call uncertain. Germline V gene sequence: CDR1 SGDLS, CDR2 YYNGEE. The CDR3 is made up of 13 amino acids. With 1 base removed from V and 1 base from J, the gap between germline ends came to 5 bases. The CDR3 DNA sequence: TGTGCCAGCAGCGTAAACAAGAACACTGAAGCTTTCTTT. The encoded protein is CASSVNKNTEAFF.

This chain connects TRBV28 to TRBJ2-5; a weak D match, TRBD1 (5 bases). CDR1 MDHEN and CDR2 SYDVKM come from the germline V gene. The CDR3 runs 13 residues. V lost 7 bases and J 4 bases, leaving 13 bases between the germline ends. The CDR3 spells CASMVRVGETQYF. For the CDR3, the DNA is TGTGCCAGCATGGTCAGGGTAGGAGAGACCCAGTACTTC.

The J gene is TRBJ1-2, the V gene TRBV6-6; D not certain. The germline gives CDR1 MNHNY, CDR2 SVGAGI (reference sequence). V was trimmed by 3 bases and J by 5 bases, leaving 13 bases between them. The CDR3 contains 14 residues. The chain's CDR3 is CASSYRRDGYGYTF. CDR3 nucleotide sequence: TGTGCCAGCAGTTATAGGAGGGATGGGTATGGCTACACCTTC.

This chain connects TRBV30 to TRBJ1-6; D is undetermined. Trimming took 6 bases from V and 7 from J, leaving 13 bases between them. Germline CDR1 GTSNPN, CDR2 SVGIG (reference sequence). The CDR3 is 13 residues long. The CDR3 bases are TGTGCCTGTAACATCGGAGTAAATTCACCCCTCCACTTT. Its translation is CACNIGVNSPLHF.

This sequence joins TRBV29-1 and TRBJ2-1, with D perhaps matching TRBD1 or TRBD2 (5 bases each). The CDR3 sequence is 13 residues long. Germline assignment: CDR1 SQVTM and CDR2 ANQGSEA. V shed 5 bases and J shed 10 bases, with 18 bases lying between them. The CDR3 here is CSVNRDPRGEQFF. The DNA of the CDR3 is TGCAGCGTTAACCGGGACCCTCGGGGAGAGCAGTTCTTC.

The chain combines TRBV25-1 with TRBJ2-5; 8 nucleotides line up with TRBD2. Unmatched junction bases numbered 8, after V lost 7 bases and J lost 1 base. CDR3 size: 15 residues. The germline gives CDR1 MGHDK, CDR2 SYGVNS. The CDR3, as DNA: TGTGCCAGCACAAGGACGGGGGGGCCCCAAGAGACCCAGTACTTC. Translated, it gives CASTRTGGPQETQYF.

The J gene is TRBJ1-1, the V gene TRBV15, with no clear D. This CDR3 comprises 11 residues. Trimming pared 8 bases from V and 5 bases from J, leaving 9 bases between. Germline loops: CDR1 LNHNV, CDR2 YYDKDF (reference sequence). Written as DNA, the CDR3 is TGTGCCACCGCATTCGGAACTGAAGCTTTCTTT. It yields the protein CATAFGTEAFF.

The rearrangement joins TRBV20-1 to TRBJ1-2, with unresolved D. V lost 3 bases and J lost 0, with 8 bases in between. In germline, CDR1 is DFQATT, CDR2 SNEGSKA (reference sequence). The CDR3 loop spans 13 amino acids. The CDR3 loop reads CSARDGTNYGYTF. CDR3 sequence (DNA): TGCAGTGCTAGGGACGGAACTAACTATGGCTACACCTTC.

The CDR3 is CASSVGQKNTEAFF. CDR3 in DNA: TGTGCCAGCAGCGTGGGACAGAAGAACACTGAAGCTTTCTTT. J is TRBJ1-1 and V is TRBV9, with 7 bases identical to TRBD1. Germline-derived CDR1 and CDR2 are SGDLS and YYNGEE. The CDR3 runs 14 residues. V was clipped by 2 bases and J by 1 base; unmatched bases: 2.

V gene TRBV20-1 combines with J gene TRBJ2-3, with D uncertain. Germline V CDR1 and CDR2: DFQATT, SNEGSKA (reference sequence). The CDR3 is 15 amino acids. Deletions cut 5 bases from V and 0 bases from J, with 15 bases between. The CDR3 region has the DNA TGCAGTGCTGTACTCGAGCCCTCTAGCACAGATACGCAGTATTTT. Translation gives CSAVLEPSSTDTQYF.

This chain's CDR3 is CASSLAIADTQYF. Here the CDR3 DNA reads TGTGCCAGCAGCTTAGCTATCGCAGATACGCAGTATTTT. This chain joins TRBV7-9 and TRBJ2-3, with D hard to call. V lost 0 bases and J lost 4, with 5 bases in between. Germline V CDR1 and CDR2: SEHNR, FQNEAQ (reference sequence). The CDR3 contains 13 residues.

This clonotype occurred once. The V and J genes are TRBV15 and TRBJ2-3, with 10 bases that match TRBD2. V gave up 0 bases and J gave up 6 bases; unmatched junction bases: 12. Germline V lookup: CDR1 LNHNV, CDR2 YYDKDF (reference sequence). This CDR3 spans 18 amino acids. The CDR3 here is CATSRDPFKAGGRDTQYF. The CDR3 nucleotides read TGTGCCACCAGCAGAGATCCGTTTAAAGCGGGGGGGCGGGATACGCAGTATTTT.